This T cell receptor beta chain was captured in a study of shared clonotypes between healthy human individuals. On the study more broadly: In total, the donors were a couple of women and a few men aged 18 to 49.

Sequencing was performed with immunoSEQ multiplex PCR; in TCRdb, only in-frame clones are kept and a portion is missing. The sample has around 500,000 clones; approximately 78% are singletons. J gave up 8 bases and V 7 bases, and 12 bases lay outside the gene matches. This CDR3 spans 13 amino acids. Germline V gene lookup returns CDR1 SQVTM and CDR2 ANQGSEA. The sequence was obtained from a woman aged 40 to 50 in good health. Some clones in this sample may be carry-over from other donors' samples. Sequenced material: PBMCs. V usage is TRBV29-1 and J usage is TRBJ1-2; 8 nucleotides agree with TRBD1. CDR3 region: CSAAPGGAGGYTF. CDR3 bases: TGCAGCGCCGCCCCAGGGGGCGCGGGAGGCTACACCTTC. The whole variable domain, filled in from reference TRBV29-1 and TRBJ1-2, reads SAVISQKPSRDICQRGTSLTIQCQVDSQVTMMFWYRQQPGQSLTLIATANQGSEATYESGFVIDKFPISRPNLTFSTLTVSNMSPEDSSIYLCSAAPGGAGGYTFGSGTRLTVV.